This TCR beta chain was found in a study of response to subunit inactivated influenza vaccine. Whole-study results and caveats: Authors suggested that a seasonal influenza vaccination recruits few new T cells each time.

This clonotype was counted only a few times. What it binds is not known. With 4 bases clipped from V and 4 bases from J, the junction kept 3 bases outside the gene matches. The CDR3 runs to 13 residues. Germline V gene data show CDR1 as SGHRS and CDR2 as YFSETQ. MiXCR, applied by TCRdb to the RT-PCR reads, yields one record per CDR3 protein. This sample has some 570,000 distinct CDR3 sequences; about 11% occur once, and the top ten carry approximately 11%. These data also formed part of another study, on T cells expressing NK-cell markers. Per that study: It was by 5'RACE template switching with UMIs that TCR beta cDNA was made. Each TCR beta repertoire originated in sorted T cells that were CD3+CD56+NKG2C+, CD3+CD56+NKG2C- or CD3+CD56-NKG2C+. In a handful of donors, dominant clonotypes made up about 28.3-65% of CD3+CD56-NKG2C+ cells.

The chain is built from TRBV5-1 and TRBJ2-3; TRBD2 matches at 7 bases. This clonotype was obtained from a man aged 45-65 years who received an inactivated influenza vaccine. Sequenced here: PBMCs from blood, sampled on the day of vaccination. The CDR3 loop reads CASSSRGADTQYF. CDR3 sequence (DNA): TGCGCCAGCAGCAGCCGGGGGGCAGATACGCAGTATTTT.